This TCR beta chain originates from a study of spatial heterogeneity in lung cancer (dated by TCRdb to about 2019). About the investigation overall: Beta-chain transcripts were consistently detected in greater numbers than alpha-chain transcripts, which likely reflected higher beta-chain transcript abundance. In the raw uncorrected reads, each unique combination of TCR and UMI appeared more than ten times on average. In non-small cell lung cancer, the study made a quantitative comparison of TCR alpha and beta repertoires among multiple tumor regions, matched nontumor lung and blood. The study linked features of the TCR repertoire to counts of nonsynonymous mutations, which were determined by whole-exome sequencing of tumor tissue. At surgery, hundreds of tumor regions, 61 to 65 matched nontumor lung samples and 45 to 60 PBMC samples were TCR-sequenced for both alpha and beta chains.

The germline V gene (reference sequence) provides CDR1 GTSNPN and CDR2 SVGIG. The junction shows trimming of 5 bases on V and 6 bases on J, plus 22 bases between the germline ends. The cysteine opens and the phenylalanine closes a CDR3 of 16 amino acids. Only the CDR3 DNA is retained, 48 bases long and in frame from the first base. Receptor libraries were prepared by 5' RACE. Sequencing was carried out with a NextSeq 500. The TCR library protocol attached a unique molecular identifier to each TCR cDNA molecule to allow correction of PCR and sequencing errors. The paper's processing steps were these. TCR identification, UMI-based error correction and CDR3 extraction were all carried out with Decombinator tools. Expanded TCRs were defined as those above a frequency of 2 per 1,000, corresponding to the top 1% of the tumor frequency distribution. Each repertoire was subsampled 100 times to 5,000 TCRs, after which Renyi diversity was computed with the R vegan package. CDR3 similarity networks were built from amino acid triplet string-kernel similarity, connecting CDR3s with pairwise similarity above 0.82. TCRdb trimmed the raw reads at Q25, called clones with MiXCR and kept productive beta chains. Each entry is one CDR3 protein sequence, shown with its most common DNA and genes. None of the V and J calls come from the authors' own analysis; TCRdb made them. Within this sample are 45,000 to 55,000 distinct CDR3 sequences, with roughly 5.7% of them counted one time only. Over 8.5% of the sample is in the top ten clones.

Results and caveats for the whole study, not just this receptor: Ubiquitous expanded tumor TCRs were found in blood more often at tumor resection than at routine follow-up. Confirming at a functional level the hypothesis that regional TCRs recognize regional mutations was considered to require additional single-cell paired TCR alpha and beta sequencing.

Interpreted using the paper, the time point label stands for: sample taken at primary tumor resection. The donors were fewer than 90 patients from the lung TRACERx cohort who had early-stage, untreated non-small cell lung cancer. For TCR sequencing, whole RNA was extracted from tumor and nontumor lung tissue, or from cryopreserved PBMC samples, and no cell sorting was done. Patients were selected for TCR sequencing only if sufficient RNA was available from at least two tumor regions. To note about this clonotype: It lacks a known antigen. No base qualities exist here, and no much larger clone lies one base off it.

The sequencing here drew on PBMCs, taken at surgery. The chain links TRBV30 with TRBJ2-2; the D gene is perhaps TRBD1, on 5 matching bases. This clonotype was obtained from a male donor with early-stage non-small cell lung cancer. The DNA sequence is TGTGCCTGGTCCATGTGGGGCAGGGCTGGACCCGGGGAGCTGTTTTTT. Its translation is CAWSMWGRAGPGELFF. Reference TRBV30 and TRBJ2-2 proteins supply the regions before and after the CDR3; the full variable domain is: SQTIHQWPATLVQPVGSPLSLECTVEGTSNPNLYWYRQAAGRGLQLLFYSVGIGQISSEVPQNLSASRPQDRQFILSSKKLLLSDSGFYLCAWSMWGRAGPGELFFGEGSRLTVL.